This T cell receptor (beta chain) comes out of a study of blood T cell repertoires in COVID-19. Looking at the study overall: Nucleic acid was either cDNA or gDNA, and it came from T cells, B-cell-depleted T cells, or PBMCs.

Some clones are missing from TCRdb's copy, which holds only in-frame ones; the method was immunoSEQ multiplex PCR. The table lists approximately 220,000 clones, under 90% of them singletons. The CDR3 contains 15 residues. V lost 3 bases and J 7 bases, leaving 13 bases between the germline ends. Looked up from germline, CDR1 is LGHNA and CDR2 is YSLEER. The rearrangement uses TRBV4-3 and TRBJ1-6, with D unresolved. Sequencing was carried out using PBMCs or T cells enriched from blood (not recorded which). This clonotype was obtained from a woman aged 25 to 39 with acute COVID-19. The CDR3, as DNA: TGCGCCAGCAGCCAGGGGAGACTACTCAATTCACCCCTCCACTTT. This encodes CASSQGRLLNSPLHF.